This T cell receptor beta chain was identified in a study of blood T cell repertoires in COVID-19. The CDR3 covers 14 residues. The V end lost 1 base, the J end lost 1 base, and 5 bases lay between the germline ends. Germline assignment: CDR1 SGHNT and CDR2 YENEEA. Those enrolled, adults aged 18 to 89 years, came from about two dozen US areas. Original analysis: Using reference gene primer amplification, nucleated cell counts were estimated. Produced via immunoSEQ multiplex PCR; TCRdb's table is partial and in-frame only. V and J calls and clone size are given by that table; D and trimming were obtained from the DNA. The sample holds 140,000 or so clones, more than 80% seen once.

The sequenced material came from PBMCs or T cells enriched from blood (not recorded which). The rearrangement uses TRBV11-3 and TRBJ1-3; D is uncertain. The clonotype comes from a woman aged 18-30 years who had been exposed to COVID-19. CDR3 loop: CASSLAGSGNTIYF. Written as DNA, the CDR3 is TGTGCCAGCAGCTTAGCAGGATCTGGAAACACCATATATTTT.